A single sample is the source of the 18 T cell receptor beta chains below, sequenced in a study of cytomegalovirus exposure and HLA in healthy donors. The PCR had 60 Vbeta and 13 Jbeta primers. Clones were sequenced by immunoSEQ multiplex PCR, and TCRdb holds only the in-frame ones, with some missing. The sample contains 150,000 or so clones, roughly 66% of which appear only once. Sequencing was performed on PBMCs. The receptors derive from a woman younger than 30 in good health and CMV-seronegative.

This rearrangement joins TRBV6-6 to TRBJ2-7; possibly TRBD1 for D (6 bases). This CDR3 has 15 residues. Per the germline V gene, CDR1 is MNHNY and CDR2 is SVGAGI (reference sequence). The V end lost 2 bases, the J end lost 4 bases, and 15 bases lay between the germline ends. CDR3 protein: CASSYPHRTEYEQYV. In nucleotides, the CDR3 is TGTGCCAGCAGTTACCCCCACAGGACAGAGTACGAGCAGTACGTC.

This rearrangement joins TRBV5-6 to TRBJ2-2; no clear D. CDR3 length: 16 amino acids. Germline V gene sequence: CDR1 SGHDT, CDR2 YYEEEE. Deletions cut 1 base from V and 2 bases from J, with 12 bases between. The CDR3, as DNA: TGTGCCAGCAGCTTGCTGACGGGTGTAAACACCGGGGAGCTGTTTTTT. Its translation: CASSLLTGVNTGELFF.

This clone was picked up one time. The rearrangement links TRBV27 to TRBJ2-3, with D possibly TRBD2 on 5 matching bases. Germline CDR1 MNHEY, CDR2 SMNVEV (reference sequence). V gave up 1 base and J gave up 6 bases, with 14 bases separating them. This CDR3 has 15 amino acids. The CDR3 spells CASSLFRTLRDTQYF. CDR3 coding DNA: TGTGCCAGCAGTTTATTTCGGACTCTGAGGGATACGCAGTATTTT.

This chain connects TRBV10-3 to TRBJ2-1; TRBD1 aligns across 9 bases. Germline lookup yields CDR1 ENHRY and CDR2 SYGVKD. J lost 5 bases, V lost 6 bases, and 8 bases had no gene match. The CDR3 is made up of 15 amino acids. The CDR3 DNA is TGTGCCATCAGCTTGGGACAGGGAGGGAACAATGAGCAGTTCTTC. The encoded protein is CAISLGQGGNNEQFF.

The table lists this clone with a few counts. The rearrangement uses TRBV1 and TRBJ2-7; TRBD2, the D gene given by the table, was not confirmed from the DNA. TRBV1 is deemed a pseudogene. This CDR3 spans 17 amino acids. The CDR3 DNA sequence: TGCACCAGCAGCCAAGGGGGGGCTAGCGGTGGAGGAAACGAGCAGTACGTC. Translation gives CTSSQGGASGGGNEQYV.

This clone was counted only a few times. The V gene is TRBV21-1, the J gene TRBJ2-1; the table gives TRBD2 as D, unverified against the DNA. TRBV21-1 is tagged as a pseudogene. This CDR3 is 16 amino acids long. In DNA form, the CDR3 reads TGTGCCAGCAGCAAAGATGCAGCGGGAGGGTCCGATGAGCAGTTCTTC. The encoded protein is CASSKDAAGGSDEQFF.

This chain uses TRBV4-3 with TRBJ2-4; 12 positions agree with TRBD2. Unmatched junction bases numbered 10, after V lost 3 bases and J lost 10 bases. This CDR3 comprises 16 residues. Germline-derived CDR1 and CDR2 are LGHNA and YSLEER. CDR3 sequence: CASSQETSGGRGIQYF. CDR3 DNA sequence: TGCGCCAGCAGCCAGGAGACTAGCGGGGGACGTGGGATTCAGTACTTC.

The CDR3 DNA follows: TGTGCCAGCACCCGGGGGATTCCCGGGGAGCTGTTTTTT. This translates into CASTRGIPGELFF. V is TRBV11-3 and J is TRBJ2-2; D might be TRBD2 (6 bases). CDR1 and CDR2 (germline): SGHNT, YENEEA. CDR3 length equals 13 residues. V was cut by 7 bases and J by 6 bases, with 12 bases left in between.

The gene calls are TRBV5-4 and TRBJ2-1; 9 bases are a match to TRBD2. Trimming at V came to 10 bases and at J to 6 bases, leaving 11 bases not matched to a gene. Germline V lookup: CDR1 SGHNT, CDR2 YYREEE (reference sequence). The CDR3 loop spans 14 amino acids. The DNA of the CDR3 is TGTGCCTCCGCGGTAGCGGGGGCCCTCAATGAGCAGTTCTTC. As protein: CASAVAGALNEQFF.

The CDR3 protein is CASSQIWDRGRMMDKNIQYF. CDR3 bases: TGTGCCAGCAGTCAGATATGGGACAGGGGGCGGATGATGGACAAAAACATTCAGTACTTC. The chain has TRBV28 and TRBJ2-4; 12 nucleotides line up with TRBD1. Germline-derived CDR1 and CDR2 are MDHEN and SYDVKM. The V and J ends lost 5 bases and 3 bases, in that order; junction bases with no gene match: 17. The CDR3 totals 20 residues.

The chain has TRBV9 and TRBJ2-7, with D unclear. The CDR3 length is 13 residues. Trimming stripped 1 base from V and 5 bases from J, with 10 bases between. Germline-derived CDR1 and CDR2 are SGDLS and YYNGEE. The CDR3: CASSVLPIDEQYF. The CDR3 bases are TGTGCCAGCAGCGTACTACCGATCGACGAGCAGTACTTC. The complete variable domain, with remaining parts taken from reference TRBV9 and TRBJ2-7, reads DSGVTQTPKHLITATGQRVTLRCSPRSGDLSVYWYQQSLDQGLQFLIQYYNGEERAKGNILERFSAQQFPDLHSELNLSSLELGDSALYFCASSVLPIDEQYFGPGTRLTVT.

The chain combines TRBV2 with TRBJ1-5, with D possibly being TRBD1 (5 bases). V lost 6 bases and J lost 2, with 14 bases in between. Germline CDR1 and CDR2: SNHLY and FYNNEI. The CDR3 covers 15 residues. The CDR3 DNA follows: TGTGCCAGCAGAGTATTGGGGGGGGGCAATCAGCCCCAGCATTTT. This encodes CASRVLGGGNQPQHF.

The chain links TRBV7-9 to TRBJ1-1; D not certain. From germline, CDR1 is SEHNR and CDR2 FQNEAQ (reference sequence). This CDR3 is 16 amino acids long. The V gene lost 1 base and the J gene lost 3 bases, with 15 bases spanning the gap. The CDR3 nucleotides are TGTGCCAGCAGCTTAGGTCCGTCCACGGTTGACACTGAAGCTTTCTTT. As protein: CASSLGPSTVDTEAFF.

V usage is TRBV10-3 and J usage is TRBJ1-3; 7 bases fit TRBD1. This CDR3 has 14 residues. From germline, CDR1 is ENHRY and CDR2 SYGVKD. Trimming cost V 6 bases and J 0 bases; bases outside gene matches: 2. The chain's CDR3 is CAIRGDSSGNTIYF. CDR3 nucleotides: TGTGCCATCAGGGGGGACAGCTCTGGAAACACCATATATTTT.

This clone occurred a few times. The chain employs TRBV2 and TRBJ2-3, with 16 bases aligning to TRBD2. J was trimmed by 1 base and V by 6 bases; bases with no gene match: 1. Germline V CDR1 and CDR2: SNHLY, FYNNEI. CDR3 size: 16 residues. The CDR3 DNA sequence: TGTGCCAGCAGCGGGACTAGCGGGGGGGGCACAGATACGCAGTATTTT. Its protein is CASSGTSGGGTDTQYF.

This chain uses TRBV4-3 with TRBJ1-4; 8 nucleotides match TRBD1. The germline V gene has CDR1 LGHNA and CDR2 YSLEER. With 3 bases clipped from V and 4 bases from J, the junction kept 4 bases outside the gene matches. This CDR3 region has 15 residues. The CDR3: CASSQKQGDNEKLFF. CDR3 DNA: TGCGCCAGCAGCCAGAAACAGGGGGATAATGAAAAACTGTTTTTT.

CDR3 nucleotides: TGTGCCAGCAGCGACCGGGACAGGGGTGAAAGAGAGACCCAGTACTTC. Its translation is CASSDRDRGERETQYF. The rearrangement links TRBV9 to TRBJ2-5; TRBD1 matches at 10 bases. V lost 3 bases to trimming and J lost 4 bases; unmatched junction nucleotides: 9. The CDR3 has 16 residues. Germline values: CDR1 SGDLS, CDR2 YYNGEE.

DNA of the CDR3: TGTGCCACCCTTGGACAGGGGGGCACTGAAGCTTTCTTT. It specifies CATLGQGGTEAFF. The chain is built from TRBV15 and TRBJ1-1; TRBD1 matches at 10 bases. Germline trimming cut 8 bases from V and 4 bases from J; bases unmatched to any gene: 4. This CDR3 contains 13 residues. Germline values: CDR1 LNHNV, CDR2 YYDKDF (reference sequence).